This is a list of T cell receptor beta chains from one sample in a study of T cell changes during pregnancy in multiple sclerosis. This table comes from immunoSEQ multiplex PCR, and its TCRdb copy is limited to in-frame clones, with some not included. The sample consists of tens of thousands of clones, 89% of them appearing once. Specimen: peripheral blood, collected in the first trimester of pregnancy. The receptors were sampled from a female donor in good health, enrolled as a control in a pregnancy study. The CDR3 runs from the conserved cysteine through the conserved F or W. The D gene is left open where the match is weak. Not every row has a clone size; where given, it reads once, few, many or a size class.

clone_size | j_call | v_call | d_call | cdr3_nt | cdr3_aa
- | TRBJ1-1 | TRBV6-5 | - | TGTGCCAGCACCCAACGTCAGGGTTTTGAAGCTTTCTTT | CASTQRQGFEAFF
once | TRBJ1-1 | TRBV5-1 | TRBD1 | TGCGCCAGCAGCTTGGTAGGGCAGGGGGCCGTGAAAGCTTTCTTT | CASSLVGQGAVKAFF
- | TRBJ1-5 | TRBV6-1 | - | TGTGCCAGCAGGAACGCAGCAGGGCTTAATCAGCCCCAGCATTTT | CASRNAAGLNQPQHF
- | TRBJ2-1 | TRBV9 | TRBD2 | TGTGCCAGCAGCGTAGGTAGGAGCGGGAGGGCCGGGAATGAGCAGTTCTTC | CASSVGRSGRAGNEQFF
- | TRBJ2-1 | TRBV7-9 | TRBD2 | TGTGCCAGCAGCCCACGACTAGCGGGAGCCAACAATGAGCAGTTCTTC | CASSPRLAGANNEQFF
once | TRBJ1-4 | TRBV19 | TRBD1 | TGTGCCAGTAGAGCCACAGGGGGAGTTGAAAAACTGTTTTTT | CASRATGGVEKLFF
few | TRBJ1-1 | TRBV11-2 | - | TGTGCCAGCAGCCCGGCTGTGGCGGATACTGAAGCTTTCTTT | CASSPAVADTEAFF
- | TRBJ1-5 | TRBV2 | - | TGTGCCAGTATACAGGGCTTGGATCAGCCCCAGCATTTT | CASIQGLDQPQHF
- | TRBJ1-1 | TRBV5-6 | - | TGTGCCAGCAGCTTGGTGTCCCCTAATGAAGCTTTCTTT | CASSLVSPNEAFF
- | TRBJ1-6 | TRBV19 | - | TGTGCCAGTAATGCAGGGGTTGTCTCACCCCTCCACTTT | CASNAGVVSPLHF
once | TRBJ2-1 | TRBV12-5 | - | TGTGCTAGTGGTTTGCTAGATAGGTTTCAGGGGAAGGATGAGCAGTTCTTC | CASGLLDRFQGKDEQFF
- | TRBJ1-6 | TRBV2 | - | TGTGCCAGCAGTGAAGAACCACAGGCCAATTCACCCCTCCACTTT | CASSEEPQANSPLHF
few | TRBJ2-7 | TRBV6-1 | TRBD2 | TGTGCCACCGAGCGGGAGGTCTCCTACGAGCAGTACTTC | CATEREVSYEQYF
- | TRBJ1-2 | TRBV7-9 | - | TGTGCCAGCAGCTTAGTGGTAGCTAACTATGGCTACACCTTC | CASSLVVANYGYTF
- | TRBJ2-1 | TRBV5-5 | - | TGTGCCAGCAGAAAAAGAGGCACCGGACTCACCTACAATGAGCAGTTCTTC | CASRKRGTGLTYNEQFF
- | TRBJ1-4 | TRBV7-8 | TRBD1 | TGTGCCAGCAGCTTAGCGAGGGGGCTTGGGGGAAAACTGTTTTTT | CASSLARGLGGKLFF
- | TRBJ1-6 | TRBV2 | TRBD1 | TGTGCCAGCAACTCGGACAGGGTGGGTTCACCCCTCCACTTT | CASNSDRVGSPLHF
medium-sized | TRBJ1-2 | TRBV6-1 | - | TGTGCCAGCAGTCCCCCAGTGGACAGCGGGATCGGCTACACCTTC | CASSPPVDSGIGYTF
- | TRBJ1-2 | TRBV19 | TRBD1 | TGTGCCAGTAGGAAGGACAGGGTGAATTACTATGGCTACACCTTC | CASRKDRVNYYGYTF
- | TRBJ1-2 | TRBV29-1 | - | TGCAGCGTCACAGGTTACCTCGGCTATGGCTACACCTTC | CSVTGYLGYGYTF
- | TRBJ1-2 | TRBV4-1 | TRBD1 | TGCGCCAGCAGCGACACCCCCACAGGGGTTAACTATGGCTACACCTTC | CASSDTPTGVNYGYTF
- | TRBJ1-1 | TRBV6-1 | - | TGTGCCACACAGGTTAGGGGAATAATCTACACTGAAGCTTTCTTT | CATQVRGIIYTEAFF
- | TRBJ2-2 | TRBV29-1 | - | TGCAGCGTTGCCAGGGAATGGGCCGGGGAGCTGTTTTTT | CSVAREWAGELFF
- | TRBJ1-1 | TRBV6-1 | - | TGTGCCAGCAGACAAGACATTAACACTGAAGCTTTCTTT | CASRQDINTEAFF
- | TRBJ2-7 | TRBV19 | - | TGTGCCAGTAGTATTGATATTGGCACTAGTGGGGAGCAGTACTTC | CASSIDIGTSGEQYF
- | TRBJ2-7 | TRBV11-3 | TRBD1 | TGTGCCAGCAGCCTAGTCTGGGCACAGGGGAGCTCCTACGAGCAGTACTTC | CASSLVWAQGSSYEQYF
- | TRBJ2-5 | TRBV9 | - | TGTGCCAGCAGCGTAGGGGTTAGCGGCGTGAAAGAGACCCAGTACTTC | CASSVGVSGVKETQYF
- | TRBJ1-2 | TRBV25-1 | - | TGTGCCAGCAGTGAAAGAGGCAGCCTGGGCTACACCTTC | CASSERGSLGYTF
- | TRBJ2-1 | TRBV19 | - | TGTGCCAGTATTCATTCCCCGAGCTCCTACAATGAGCAGTTCTTC | CASIHSPSSYNEQFF
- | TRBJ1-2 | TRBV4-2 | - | TGTGCCAGCAGCCAAGCGGCCAGGGGAGGGTGGGACTATGGCTACACCTTC | CASSQAARGGWDYGYTF
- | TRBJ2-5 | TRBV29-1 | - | TGCAGCCTCAGGAGGGGAGAGACCCAGTACTTC | CSLRRGETQYF
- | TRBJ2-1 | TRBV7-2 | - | TGTGCCAGCAGCTCGACGTCGGGGAATGAGCAGTTCTTC | CASSSTSGNEQFF
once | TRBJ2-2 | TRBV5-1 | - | TGCGCCAGCATGGAGGGGGGGCGAAGGACCGGGGAGCTGTTTTTT | CASMEGGRRTGELFF
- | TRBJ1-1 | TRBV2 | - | TGTGCCACCGTGGAGGGCAGGAACACTGAAGCTTTCTTT | CATVEGRNTEAFF
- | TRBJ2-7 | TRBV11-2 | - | TGTGCCAGCAGCCCCAGCGGAATCTACGAGCAGTACTTC | CASSPSGIYEQYF
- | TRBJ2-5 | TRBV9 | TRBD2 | TGTGCCAGCAGCTTCGGGCTAGCGGGGCTCCAAGAGACCCAGTACTTC | CASSFGLAGLQETQYF
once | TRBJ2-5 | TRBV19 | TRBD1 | TGTGCCAGTAGCCCACAGGGGGCAGGGCAAGAGACCCAGTACTTC | CASSPQGAGQETQYF
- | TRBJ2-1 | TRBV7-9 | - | TGTGCCAGCAGCTTAGAACTAGCCGCCGATCACAATGAGCAGTTCTTC | CASSLELAADHNEQFF
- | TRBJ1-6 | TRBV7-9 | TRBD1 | TGTGCCAGCAGCTGGGGGGACAGGGGGCATCTAAATTCACCCCTCCACTTT | CASSWGDRGHLNSPLHF
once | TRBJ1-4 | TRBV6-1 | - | TGTGCCAGCAGGCAGGAAACAACTAATGAAAAACTGTTTTTT | CASRQETTNEKLFF
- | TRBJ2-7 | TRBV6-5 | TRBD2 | TGTGCCAGCACCAAAGCGGGAGGCGATTACGAGCAGTACTTC | CASTKAGGDYEQYF
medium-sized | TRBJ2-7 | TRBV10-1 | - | TGCGCCAGCGGGGACACCTCCTACGAGCAGTACTTC | CASGDTSYEQYF
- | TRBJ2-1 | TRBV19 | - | TGTGCCAGTAGTATCACGGGGGAGCAGTTCTTC | CASSITGEQFF
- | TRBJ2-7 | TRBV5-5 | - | TGTGCCAGCAGTCTTAGACCCGGACAGCCCTCCTACGAGCAGTACTTC | CASSLRPGQPSYEQYF
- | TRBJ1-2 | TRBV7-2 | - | TGTGCCAGCAGCCCAAACAGATCTGGCTACACCTTC | CASSPNRSGYTF
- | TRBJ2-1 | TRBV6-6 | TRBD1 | TGTGCCAGCAGTTTAGGGGGACAGCCCTACAATGAGCAGTTCTTC | CASSLGGQPYNEQFF
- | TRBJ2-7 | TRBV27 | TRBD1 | TGTGCCAGCAGTGTATTTCAGGGGGCCTACGAGCAGTACTTC | CASSVFQGAYEQYF
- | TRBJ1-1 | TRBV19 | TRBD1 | TGTGCCAGTATCCGGACAGGGGAGCGCACTGAAGCTTTCTTT | CASIRTGERTEAFF
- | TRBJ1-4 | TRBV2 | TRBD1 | TGTGCCAGCAGTGAGGTGTCAGGGGGTGGTGAAAAACTGTTTTTT | CASSEVSGGGEKLFF
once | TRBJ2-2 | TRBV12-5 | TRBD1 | TGTGCTAGTGGTTTCGGACAGGGAGGGAACACCGGGGAGCTGTTTTTT | CASGFGQGGNTGELFF
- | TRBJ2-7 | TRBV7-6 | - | TGTGCCAGCAGCCCGTTGGGCCCTTCCTACGAGCAGTACTTC | CASSPLGPSYEQYF
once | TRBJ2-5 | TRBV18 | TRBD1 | TGTGCCAGCTCACCCGACAGGGAAGAGACCCAGTACTTC | CASSPDREETQYF
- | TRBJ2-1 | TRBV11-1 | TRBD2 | TGTGCCAGCAGCCGTACCGGGACTAGCTTCTACAATGAGCAGTTCTTC | CASSRTGTSFYNEQFF